This T cell receptor (beta chain) was retrieved from a study of spatial heterogeneity in lung cancer. Study-level background: A total of under 80 untreated early-stage non-small cell lung cancer patients served as donors.

Time point denoted: blood at routine non-recurrence follow-up after resection. Whole RNA, isolated from tumor, nontumor lung or frozen PBMC, was sequenced without prior sorting. Every TCR cDNA molecule bore a unique molecular identifier. TCRdb itself ran the 5' RACE reads through MiXCR, one entry per CDR3 protein. The table records around 110,000 distinct CDR3 sequences, 12% of them present only once. The sequence was obtained from a male donor with early-stage non-small cell lung cancer. Sequences were derived from PBMCs, sampled at follow-up.

Here the CDR3 reads CASSRGESQPQHF. The DNA for the CDR3 is TGTGCCAGCAGCAGGGGGGAAAGTCAGCCCCAGCATTTT. The chain recombines TRBV7-3 with TRBJ1-5; a possible D gene is TRBD1 (6 bases). The CDR3 consists of 13 residues. Germline V gene lookup returns CDR1 SGHTA and CDR2 FQGTGA. V was clipped by 5 bases and J by 6 bases, with 11 bases between them.